The 3 T cell receptor beta chains reported below all come from one sample, sequenced in a study of beta chain features in type 1 diabetes. Overall study findings and caveats: Moderately but significantly shorter TCRB CDR3s were found in Type 1 diabetes patients in all four CD4+ subsets.

Since all of the isolated RNA was reverse transcribed, expressed TCRB transcripts were what got sequenced. This table comes from immunoSEQ multiplex PCR, and its TCRdb copy is limited to in-frame clones, with some not included. The sample contains a few hundred thousand clones, approximately 12% of which appear only once. Antigens of these TCRs are unknown. The material sequenced was naive CD4+ T cells from blood. The receptors were gathered from a young woman with type 1 diabetes.

CDR3 nucleotides: TGCGCCAGCAGAGAGGGAATGGAGACCCAGTACTTC. Translating it yields CASREGMETQYF. The chain couples TRBV5-1 to TRBJ2-5; D may be TRBD2 (5 bases). The V and J ends lost 5 bases and 5 bases respectively, with 10 bases between them. Germline lookup yields CDR1 SGHRS and CDR2 YFSETQ. This CDR3 is built from 12 residues.

This clone was counted a few times. The chain combines TRBV7-9 with TRBJ1-2; D is undetermined. V was clipped by 2 bases and J by 3 bases, with 10 bases between them. CDR1 is SEHNR, CDR2 FQNEAQ, per germline (reference sequence). The CDR3 totals 14 residues. The CDR3 DNA sequence: TGTGCCAGCAGCTTATTACAGACCTACTATGGCTACACCTTC. Encoded protein: CASSLLQTYYGYTF.

This clone appeared a few times. This chain links TRBV6-5 with TRBJ2-1; 8 bases match TRBD1. V shed 5 bases, J shed 5 bases, and the junction held 8 bases outside the gene matches. The germline CDR1 and CDR2 sequences are MNHEY and SVGAGI. This CDR3 comprises 15 residues. The CDR3 sequence: CASSVRDRSHNEQFF. The CDR3 DNA sequence: TGTGCCAGCAGTGTCCGGGACAGGAGCCACAATGAGCAGTTCTTC.